These 4 T cell receptor beta chains were all obtained from the same sample, sequenced in a study of cytomegalovirus exposure and HLA in healthy donors (dated by TCRdb to 2016 to 2017). Library method: the immunoSEQ multiplex PCR assay. For the multiplex PCR, a mixture combining 60 forward primers for TCR Vbeta segments and 13 reverse primers for TCR Jbeta segments was used. TCRdb took this table from immuneACCESS and kept in-frame rearrangements with V and J called. Such tables lack part of the clones; where checked against another copy, unresolved V genes explain under half of the gap, and the rest is unexplained. The sample table holds 100,000 or so clones, of which 69% were seen once. Roughly 3.2% of the sample belongs to the ten largest clones. Sequenced: PBMCs. The receptors here all came from a man aged 30-40 years in good health and CMV-seronegative.

This clone was observed once. The genes are TRBV30 and TRBJ2-1; TRBD2 is a possible D gene (6 bases). Germline V lookup: CDR1 GTSNPN, CDR2 SVGIG (reference sequence). The CDR3 sequence is 16 residues long. V was cut by 0 bases and J by 3 bases, with 15 bases left in between. For the CDR3, the DNA is TGTGCCTGGAGTGTACTGAGTAGCGGACTCTACAATGAGCAGTTCTTC. Its translation: CAWSVLSSGLYNEQFF.

The J gene is TRBJ2-4, the V gene TRBV18; 11 nucleotides align to TRBD2. V lost 3 bases, J lost 6 bases, and 7 bases stayed unmatched. The CDR3 runs 16 residues. The germline CDR1 and CDR2 sequences are KGHSH and LQKENI. In DNA form, the CDR3 reads TGTGCCAGCTCACCTCGAAAGGGGACTAGCGGAAACATTCAGTACTTC. Translating gives CASSPRKGTSGNIQYF.

This chain connects TRBV11-2 to TRBJ2-1; 8 nucleotides agree with TRBD2. This CDR3 is 19 amino acids long. V lost 4 bases, J lost 1 base, and 15 bases stayed unmatched. Germline V gene lookup returns CDR1 SGHAT and CDR2 FQNNGV. The CDR3 here is CASSSEFGPGLDSYNEQFF. The CDR3 bases are TGTGCCAGCAGCTCCGAATTCGGCCCGGGACTAGATTCCTACAATGAGCAGTTCTTC.

The rearrangement links TRBV4-1 to TRBJ1-5; D gene uncertain. CDR3 length: 15 residues. The V gene's germline CDR1 is MGHRA and CDR2 YSYEKL. Trimming cost V 1 base and J 8 bases, with 15 bases left between them. CDR3 loop: CASSQGAGDGKPQHF. CDR3 DNA sequence: TGCGCCAGCAGCCAAGGCGCAGGCGATGGTAAGCCCCAGCATTTT.